This T cell receptor (beta chain) was sequenced during a study of graft-versus-host responses after intestinal transplantation. On the study more broadly: Every one of the recipients received anti-thymocyte globulin induction and afterwards took tacrolimus and steroids for around 3 years. Overall study findings and caveats: GvH clones detected in recipient marrow included some appearing first in ileum or blood. Within allografts, high graft-versus-host to host-versus-graft clonal ratios were seen among patients with graft-donor T cell macrochimerism.

The germline CDR1 and CDR2 sequences are SGDLS and YYNGEE. V was clipped by 4 bases and J by 4 bases, with 22 bases between them. The CDR3 spans 17 residues. Method: immunoSEQ multiplex PCR; TCRdb's copy keeps in-frame clones and lacks some. The sample has about 25,000 clones; roughly four fifths are singletons. A remark on this clone: Its matching antigen is unknown.

The specimen comprised unstimulated CD8+ T cells sorted from spleen or lymph node cells, sampled before transplant. The V call is TRBV9, the J call TRBJ2-3; D might be TRBD1 (6 bases). The clonotype was recovered from a human donor who was the organ donor for an intestinal transplant. CDR3 region: CASSFLGAPRGADTQYF. The CDR3 nucleotides are TGTGCCAGCAGCTTTTTGGGGGCCCCGAGGGGAGCAGATACGCAGTATTTT.